The 9 T cell receptor beta chains below all came from one sample that was sequenced in a study of control samples from healthy donors and cancer patients. Sequencing was performed with immunoSEQ multiplex PCR; in TCRdb, only in-frame clones are kept and a portion is missing. The sample carries 150,000 to 200,000 clones, about 91% recorded once. The sample was blood. These receptors were obtained from a man aged 18-30 years in good health.

The chain is built from TRBV11-1 and TRBJ2-3, with TRBD2 matching over 8 bases. V dropped 8 bases and J dropped 3; count of bases not matched to a gene: 7. Germline assignment: CDR1 SGHAT and CDR2 FQDESV (reference sequence). There are 14 residues in the CDR3. CDR3 DNA: TGTGCCAGCGGCCTGGGACTAGAGACAGATACGCAGTATTTT. Translation: CASGLGLETDTQYF.

V gene TRBV4-2 combines with J gene TRBJ2-2, with TRBD2 matching 9 bases. The CDR3 runs to 16 residues. Trimming cost V 4 bases and J 1 base; bases outside gene matches: 4. Germline values: CDR1 LGHNA, CDR2 YNFKEQ. CDR3 residues: CASSRGSGGNTGELFF. CDR3 sequence (DNA): TGTGCCAGCAGCCGGGGTAGCGGGGGGAACACCGGGGAGCTGTTTTTT.

The chain recombines TRBV7-8 with TRBJ1-1; D not certain. Per germline, CDR1 SGHVS and CDR2 FQNEAQ. V was pared by 5 bases and J by 0 bases, with 10 bases between. The CDR3 extends over 14 amino acids. CDR3 coding DNA: TGTGCCAGCAGCCTCACGGGGATGAACACTGAAGCTTTCTTT. Translation: CASSLTGMNTEAFF.

Notes on this clone: At one boundary the junction diverges from the germline segment, which might be a read error. This sequence joins TRBV6-1 and TRBJ1-2; no definite D call. The CDR3 is made up of 10 amino acids. Germline CDR1 MNHNS, CDR2 SASEGT. The CDR3 sequence: CASSETGRNF. CDR3 nucleotides: TGTGCCAGCAGTGAAACTGGAAGAAACTTC.

This chain connects TRBV6-2 or TRBV6-3 to TRBJ2-1, with 9 positions matching TRBD1. Unmatched junction bases numbered 7, after V lost 2 bases and J lost 5 bases. Looked up from germline, CDR1 is MNHEY and CDR2 is SVGEGT. CDR3 length: 16 amino acids. CDR3 DNA sequence: TGTGCCAGCAGTTACCCCTGGGACAGGGAAGACAATGAGCAGTTCTTC. Translating it yields CASSYPWDREDNEQFF.

V is TRBV7-6 and J is TRBJ2-7; 8 bases are shared with TRBD1. From germline, CDR1 is SGHVS and CDR2 FNYEAQ. The V and J ends lost 2 bases and 1 base, in that order; junction bases with no gene match: 10. This CDR3 comprises 17 residues. CDR3 bases: TGTGCCAGCAGCTTAAGGGTGAGGGACAGGCTTTCCTACGAGCAGTACTTC. Its translation: CASSLRVRDRLSYEQYF.

The chain uses TRBV4-2 and TRBJ2-2, with 10 bases lining up with TRBD2. This CDR3 spans 17 amino acids. Looked up from germline, CDR1 is LGHNA and CDR2 is YNFKEQ. J gave up 7 bases and V 1 base, and 9 bases lay outside the gene matches. The CDR3 protein is CASSQVELAGSSGELFF. The CDR3 nucleotides are TGTGCCAGCAGCCAAGTGGAACTAGCGGGGAGTAGCGGGGAGCTGTTTTTT.

The V and J genes are TRBV11-2 and TRBJ2-7; D is undetermined. The CDR3 runs to 13 residues. Germline V gene data show CDR1 as SGHAT and CDR2 as FQNNGV. Trimming left V 1 base short and J 4 bases short, with 8 bases between. This CDR3 reads CASSLALGYEQYF. As DNA, the CDR3 is TGTGCCAGCAGCTTAGCCCTAGGGTACGAGCAGTACTTC.

The chain couples TRBV5-6 to TRBJ1-6; D is undetermined. Trimming removed 0 bases from V and 7 bases from J, with 11 bases in between. CDR3 size: 15 residues. Per the germline V gene, CDR1 is SGHDT and CDR2 is YYEEEE. The DNA of the CDR3 is TGTGCCAGCAGCTTGGGGGTGGGTAGGAATTCACCCCTCCACTTT. It encodes CASSLGVGRNSPLHF.